The rows below give T cell receptor beta chains drawn from one sample of a study of shared clonotypes between healthy human individuals. The protocol was immunoSEQ multiplex PCR, while the TCRdb copy is restricted to in-frame clones and leaves out a portion. Here the sample spans a few million clones, 90% to 95% being singletons. The sequenced sample was naive CD8+ T cells from PBMCs. The origin of the receptors is a man aged 18 to 35 in good health. Some clones in this sample may be carry-over from other donors' samples. Both conserved end residues are part of each CDR3. The D gene is left open where the match is weak. Clone size is given for some rows only: seen once, a few or many times, or a class if the clone is expanded.

D gene | J gene | clone size | V gene | CDR3 DNA | CDR3 protein
. | TRBJ2-1 | . | TRBV5-3 | TGTGCCAGAAGCTTGCGTGGTGACGGAGAAACCTACAATGAGCAGTTCTTC | CARSLRGDGETYNEQFF
. | TRBJ2-3 | . | TRBV7-9 | TGTGCCAGCAGCTCCGCACGAGATACGCAGTATTTT | CASSSARDTQYF
. | TRBJ2-2 | . | TRBV10-3 | TGTGCCATCGGGGAGACACAGAACACCGGGGAGCTGTTTTTT | CAIGETQNTGELFF
TRBD1 | TRBJ2-7 | . | TRBV28 | TGTGCCAGCAGTCTCTCGACAGGGGGTACCTCCTACGAGCAGTACTTC | CASSLSTGGTSYEQYF
. | TRBJ1-1 | . | TRBV7-8 | TGTGCCAGCAGCTTACTCCGGAACACTGAAGCTTTCTTT | CASSLLRNTEAFF
TRBD1 | TRBJ1-1 | few | TRBV19 | TGTGCCAGTGGGGGACAGGGGTTGTCGGATGAAGCTTTCTTT | CASGGQGLSDEAFF
TRBD1 | TRBJ2-1 | . | TRBV25-1 | TGTGCCAGCAGCCCGGACAGGGGTTACAATGAGCAGTTCTTC | CASSPDRGYNEQFF
TRBD2 | TRBJ2-1 | . | TRBV6-5 | TGTGCCAGCAGTCTAGCGGCCTCCTACAATGAGCAGTTCTTC | CASSLAASYNEQFF
TRBD2 | TRBJ2-5 | . | TRBV5-1 | TGCGCCAGCAGCTTGAGTCTAGCGGGAGTTGTAGAGACCCAGTACTTC | CASSLSLAGVVETQYF
. | TRBJ2-7 | . | TRBV7-2 | TGTGCCAGCAGCTCAGGCGGAGGGCCATCCTACGAGCAGTACTTC | CASSSGGGPSYEQYF
. | TRBJ2-7 | . | TRBV4-3 | TGCGCCAGCAGCCAAGTTCTGAATAGCGGCTACGAGCAGTACTTC | CASSQVLNSGYEQYF
TRBD2 | TRBJ2-1 | . | TRBV2 | TGTGCCAGCAGTCCCCCTAGCGGCTACAATGAGCAGTTCTTC | CASSPPSGYNEQFF
TRBD2 | TRBJ2-1 | . | TRBV28 | TGTGCCAGCCAACTGGGACTAGCGGGCCGTGAGCAGTTCTTC | CASQLGLAGREQFF
. | TRBJ1-2 | . | TRBV6-5 | TGTGCCAGCAGGGGCAGCCTCTATGGCTACACCTTC | CASRGSLYGYTF
. | TRBJ1-6 | . | TRBV30 | TGTGCCTGGAGTGCCCTCGACCCCCCTGGGGGGACCCACTTT | CAWSALDPPGGTHF
. | TRBJ1-1 | . | TRBV5-6 | TGTGCCAGCAGCTTAGGGGTGGCGAACACTGAAGCTTTCTTT | CASSLGVANTEAFF